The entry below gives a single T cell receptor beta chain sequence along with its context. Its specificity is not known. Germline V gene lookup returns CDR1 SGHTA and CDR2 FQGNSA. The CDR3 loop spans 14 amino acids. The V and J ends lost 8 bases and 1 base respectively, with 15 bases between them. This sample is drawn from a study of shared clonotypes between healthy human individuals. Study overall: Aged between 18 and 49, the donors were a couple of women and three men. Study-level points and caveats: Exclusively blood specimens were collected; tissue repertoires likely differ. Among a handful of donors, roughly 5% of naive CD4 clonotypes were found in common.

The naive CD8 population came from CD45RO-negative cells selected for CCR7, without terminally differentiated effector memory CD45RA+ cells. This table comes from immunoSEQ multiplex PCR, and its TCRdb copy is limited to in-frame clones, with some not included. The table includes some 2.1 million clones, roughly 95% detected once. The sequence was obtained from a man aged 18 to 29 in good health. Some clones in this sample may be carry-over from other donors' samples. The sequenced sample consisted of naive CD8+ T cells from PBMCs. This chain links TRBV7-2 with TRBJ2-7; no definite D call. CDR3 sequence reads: CASGSARISYEQYF. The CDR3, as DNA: TGTGCCAGCGGGTCCGCCCGTATTTCCTACGAGCAGTACTTC.